Below, one TCR beta chain is given with its context. This clone's antigen is unknown. Base qualities are not provided; no much larger clone lies one nucleotide away. To prepare the library, the immunoSEQ multiplex PCR assay was applied. The table was pulled from immuneACCESS by TCRdb, which kept in-frame rearrangements only. Such tables lose some clones; where checked, under half of the loss comes from unresolved V genes, and the rest has no known cause. This sample is represented by approximately 94,000 clones; 70% to 90% of them were singletons. The top ten clonotypes cover roughly 1.2% of the sample. These data originate in a study of control samples from healthy donors and cancer patients (dated by TCRdb to 2018 to 2020). Counted from cysteine to phenylalanine, this CDR3 has 15 amino acids. Just CDR3 DNA is preserved here, 45 bases in frame from base 1. Compared with germline, V lacks 4 bases and J lacks 1 base; bases without a gene match: 4. Based on the germline V gene, the CDR1 and CDR2 sequences are MNHEY and SVGEGT.

Recombination joined TRBV6-2 or TRBV6-3 with TRBJ2-7; 10 central bases correspond to TRBD1. This receptor was identified in a woman aged 45-65 years in good health. The specimen sequenced was blood. This receptor has the CDR3 CASSSGQGESYEQYF. The sequence in DNA is TGTGCCAGCAGTTCTGGACAGGGGGAATCCTACGAGCAGTACTTC.